This entry lists 25 T cell receptor beta chains sequenced from one sample in a study of blood T cells in healthy people across ages. Combining a sample-barcoded 5' primer with a J-beta primer mix, a second PCR ran for roughly 7 to 11 cycles. TCRdb itself ran the 5' RACE reads through MiXCR, one entry per CDR3 protein. The sample records around 1.7 million distinct CDR3 sequences, over 25% being singletons. Source material: blood. These receptors were collected from a woman aged 25 to 39 in good health.

The CDR3 protein is CASSALAARADTQYF. The CDR3 coding sequence is TGTGCCAGCAGCGCCCTAGCGGCCAGGGCAGATACGCAGTATTTT. The rearrangement links TRBV12-3 or TRBV12-4 to TRBJ2-3; 7 nucleotides match TRBD2. V lost 6 bases, J lost 4 bases, and 10 bases stayed unmatched. This CDR3 contains 15 residues.

At least ten counts were recorded for this clonotype. J is TRBJ2-1 and V is TRBV20-1, with a weak D call TRBD2 (5 bases). The germline V and J ends were trimmed by 1 base and 0 bases, with 10 bases remaining between them. Per germline, CDR1 DFQATT and CDR2 SNEGSKA (reference sequence). CDR3 length: 15 amino acids. The chain's CDR3 is CSARAGGLSYNEQFF. DNA for the CDR3: TGCAGTGCTAGAGCAGGCGGGCTCTCCTACAATGAGCAGTTCTTC.

V gene TRBV20-1 combines with J gene TRBJ2-5; TRBD2 matches at 7 bases. The CDR3 sequence is 15 residues long. Germline loops: CDR1 DFQATT, CDR2 SNEGSKA (reference sequence). V trimming: 3 bases; J trimming: 0 bases; junction bases outside the gene matches: 7. In DNA, the CDR3 is TGCAGTGCTAGGGGGGAGGGCGGGAACCAAGAGACCCAGTACTTC. This codes for CSARGEGGNQETQYF.

In this sample, this clonotype turned up a few times. V gene TRBV20-1 combines with J gene TRBJ2-3, with D perhaps given as TRBD1 or TRBD2 (7 bases each). The V end lost 4 bases, the J end lost 8 bases, and 22 bases lay between the germline ends. Germline CDR1 is DFQATT and CDR2 is SNEGSKA (reference sequence). This CDR3 has 15 amino acids. The CDR3 DNA reads as TGCAGTGCTACCCTCGCGCGGGGGCAGGGGGTTACGCAGTATTTT. Encoded protein: CSATLARGQGVTQYF.

The genes are TRBV10-1 and TRBJ2-1; TRBD2 aligns across 10 bases. The V segment lost 2 bases and the J segment 7 bases; nucleotides outside the gene matches: 8. This CDR3 spans 16 amino acids. CDR1 is WNHNN and CDR2 is SYGVQD in the germline V gene (reference sequence). DNA of the CDR3: TGCGCCAGCAGTGAGCGAGCGGGGGGGCCGAGGAATGAGCAGTTCTTC. This codes for CASSERAGGPRNEQFF.

This clonotype was seen many times. This chain joins TRBV10-2 and TRBJ2-5; D remains ambiguous. Trimming stripped 2 bases from V and 3 bases from J, with 10 bases between. CDR1 is WSHSY, CDR2 SAAADI, per germline. The CDR3 consists of 14 residues. This chain's CDR3 is CASSELFEKETQYF. As DNA, the CDR3 is TGCGCCAGCAGTGAGCTCTTTGAAAAAGAGACCCAGTACTTC.

The table lists this clonotype with a count of one. V usage is TRBV20-1 and J usage is TRBJ2-7; D is perhaps TRBD2 (6 bases). CDR1 and CDR2 (germline): DFQATT, SNEGSKA (reference sequence). The CDR3 has 12 amino acids. V was cut by 4 bases and J by 2 bases, with 9 bases left in between. CDR3 coding DNA: TGCAGTGCTATAGCGGATACCTACGAGCAGTACTTC. Its translation: CSAIADTYEQYF.

This chain uses TRBV28 with TRBJ2-3; a weak D match, TRBD1 (6 bases). The CDR3 runs to 12 residues. Between the trimmed V and J ends, which lost 8 bases and 12 bases, there was a span of 18 bases. Germline CDR1 MDHEN, CDR2 SYDVKM. The CDR3 spells CASRKVTGLQYF. The CDR3 nucleotides are TGTGCCAGCCGTAAGGTGACAGGTCTCCAGTATTTT.

This clonotype appeared a single time. This chain connects TRBV20-1 to TRBJ2-5; the match to TRBD1 covers 8 bases. The J call is in doubt because the DNA end fits TRBJ2-7 better. Germline assignment: CDR1 DFQATT and CDR2 SNEGSKA (reference sequence). This CDR3 has 15 residues. The CDR3 DNA sequence: TGCAGTGCTAGAGCCCCAGGGGGCAATATCTACGAGCAGTACTTC. Translation: CSARAPGGNIYEQYF.

This clonotype occurred many times. The chain recombines TRBV20-1 with TRBJ2-7; TRBD2 agrees at 8 bases. This CDR3 region has 16 residues. V lost 5 bases, J lost 0 bases, and 12 bases stayed unmatched. In germline, CDR1 is DFQATT, CDR2 SNEGSKA (reference sequence). The DNA of the CDR3 is TGCAGTGCTCTCGGTGGTAGCGGGGCTTCCTCCTACGAGCAGTACTTC. This gives the protein CSALGGSGASSYEQYF.

This clonotype was detected ten times or more. The rearrangement uses TRBV5-1 and TRBJ2-1, with D perhaps matching TRBD2 (5 bases). The germline gives CDR1 SGHRS, CDR2 YFSETQ. Trimming stripped 0 bases from V and 9 bases from J, with 16 bases between. The CDR3 spans 15 residues. The CDR3 DNA sequence: TGCGCCAGCAGCTTGGTAGCTAGCTTTGAGGGTGAGCAGTTCTTC. Protein product: CASSLVASFEGEQFF.

The chain couples TRBV6-6 to TRBJ2-1; no firm D call. Looked up from germline, CDR1 is MNHNY and CDR2 is SVGAGI (reference sequence). The CDR3 has 12 residues. V was pared by 4 bases and J by 8 bases, with 9 bases between. The CDR3 reads CASSSGRHEQFF. The CDR3 DNA follows: TGTGCCAGCAGTTCCGGTCGGCATGAGCAGTTCTTC.

The CDR3 sequence: CASSMRRSYNEQFF. The CDR3 region has the DNA TGTGCCTCGTCTATGCGCCGCTCCTACAATGAGCAGTTCTTC. V usage is TRBV2 and J usage is TRBJ2-1; D unclear. Germline V gives CDR1 SNHLY, CDR2 FYNNEI. There are 14 residues in the CDR3. With 11 bases removed from V and 0 bases from J, the gap between germline ends came to 14 bases.

A remark on this clonotype: This sequence may be a read error, since a much larger clone differs from it by one base. The chain has TRBV7-2 and TRBJ2-1; perhaps TRBD1 as D (6 bases). CDR1 is SGHTA, CDR2 FQGNSA, per germline. This CDR3 region has 16 residues. V was clipped by 2 bases and J by 10 bases, with 21 bases between them. CDR3 region: CASSLPGPGDSYEQFF. CDR3 nucleotide sequence: TGTGCCAGCAGCTTACCTGGGCCAGGGGATTCCTACGAGCAGTTCTTC.

With regard to this clonotype: It may be a read error: a sequence one base away is much more abundant. The chain joins TRBV12-3 or TRBV12-4 to TRBJ2-1; no definite D call. This CDR3 spans 15 amino acids. V was clipped by 4 bases and J by 2 bases, with 12 bases between them. This CDR3 is CASSSDPWAYNEQFF. CDR3 nucleotide sequence: TGTGCCAGCAGTTCGGACCCATGGGCCTACAATGAGCAGTTCTTC.

This chain links TRBV6-1 with TRBJ1-2; TRBD1 matches 7 bases. Germline-derived CDR1 and CDR2 are MNHNS and SASEGT. The CDR3 runs 13 residues. V shed 6 bases, J shed 6 bases, and the junction held 7 bases outside the gene matches. The CDR3 sequence: CASSPTGLHGYTF. CDR3 DNA sequence: TGTGCCAGCAGCCCGACAGGGCTGCATGGCTACACCTTC.

Note on this clonotype: Germline is not matched at one junction end, which may reflect a read error. CDR3 region: CVSSHPTGGVETQYF. CDR3 nucleotide sequence: TGTGTCAGCAGTCATCCGACAGGGGGCGTGGAGACCCAGTACTTC. This chain joins TRBV6-6 and TRBJ2-5, with 10 bases matching TRBD1. Germline V gives CDR1 MNHNY, CDR2 SVGAGI (reference sequence). CDR3 length: 15 residues.

CDR3 bases: TGTGCCAGCAGTTCGGGACTCCGAACCTACGAGCAGTACTTC. This translates into CASSSGLRTYEQYF. The gene calls are TRBV27 and TRBJ2-7; D might be TRBD2 (6 bases). This CDR3 contains 14 residues. V was shortened by 4 bases and J by 2 bases, with 12 bases between the two germline ends. Germline V CDR1 and CDR2: MNHEY, SMNVEV (reference sequence).

This clonotype has just a few counts. The chain carries TRBV18 and TRBJ2-7; D not certain. The CDR3 has 14 residues. The V and J ends lost 2 bases and 3 bases respectively, with 11 bases between them. Germline assignment: CDR1 KGHSH and CDR2 LQKENI. The CDR3 region is CASSPTTESYEQYF. CDR3 bases: TGTGCCAGCTCACCAACGACTGAGAGCTACGAGCAGTACTTC.

In its sample, this clonotype was seen a few times. J is TRBJ1-2 and V is TRBV12-3 or TRBV12-4; D remains ambiguous. The CDR3 has 11 amino acids. Deletions cut 10 bases from V and 5 bases from J, with 11 bases between. CDR3 coding DNA: TGTGCCACCGAGTCCGGTTATGGCTACACCTTC. Translation: CATESGYGYTF.

This clonotype was seen more than once but under ten times. The chain couples TRBV18 to TRBJ2-1; 9 nucleotides line up with TRBD2. The J segment lost 8 bases and the V segment lost 3 bases, leaving 14 bases of the junction unmatched. Looked up from germline, CDR1 is KGHSH and CDR2 is LQKENI. The CDR3 has 17 amino acids. The CDR3 coding sequence is TGTGCCAGCTCACCTCTTAGCGGGAGAACTTTACGGGATGAGCAGTTCTTC. Protein sequence: CASSPLSGRTLRDEQFF.

V usage is TRBV11-2 and J usage is TRBJ2-1; 11 nucleotides agree with TRBD2. The germline V gene has CDR1 SGHAT and CDR2 FQNNGV. This CDR3 comprises 15 residues. The junction had 5 bases not matched to a gene; V was cut back by 3 bases and J by 7 bases. The DNA of the CDR3 is TGTGCCAGCAGCTTTAGCGGGAGGGCTGGAAATGAGCAGTTCTTC. It yields the protein CASSFSGRAGNEQFF.

A remark on this clonotype: A junction end diverges from the germline sequence, so it may reflect a read error. This sequence joins TRBV12-3 or TRBV12-4 and TRBJ2-6; the D gene could be TRBD1 or TRBD2 (6 bases each). CDR3 size: 16 residues. The CDR3 DNA is TGTGCCAGCAGTTTAGCGAGGGGGGCTGGGGCCAACGTCCGGACTTTC. It codes for CASSLARGAGANVRTF.

This chain uses TRBV12-3 or TRBV12-4 with TRBJ2-3; D perhaps matches TRBD2 (6 bases). V lost 4 bases and J lost 2, with 13 bases in between. The CDR3 spans 15 residues. CDR3 coding DNA: TGTGCCAGCAGTTCGGTGACGGACTACACAGATACGCAGTATTTT. Translated: CASSSVTDYTDTQYF.

This chain joins TRBV4-1 and TRBJ1-4, with a tentative D call TRBD1 (6 bases). The CDR3 consists of 14 residues. The V gene's germline CDR1 is MGHRA and CDR2 YSYEKL. Trimming shortened V by 2 bases and J by 7 bases, and 11 bases separated the two germline ends. DNA of the CDR3: TGCGCCAGCAGCCAATGGGGGGGCGGTGAAAAACTGTTTTTT. This gives the protein CASSQWGGGEKLFF.